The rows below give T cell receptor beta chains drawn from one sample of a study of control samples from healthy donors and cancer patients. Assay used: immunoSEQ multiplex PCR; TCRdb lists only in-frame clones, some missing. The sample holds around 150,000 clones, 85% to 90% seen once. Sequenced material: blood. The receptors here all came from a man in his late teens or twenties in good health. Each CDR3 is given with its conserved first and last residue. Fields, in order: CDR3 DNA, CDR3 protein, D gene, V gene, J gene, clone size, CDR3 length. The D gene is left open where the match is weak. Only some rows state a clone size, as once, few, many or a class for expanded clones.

CDR3 DNA: TGTGCCAGCAGTTTATCAGGGCGAAATGAGCAGTTCTTC; CDR3 protein: CASSLSGRNEQFF; D gene: -; V gene: TRBV28; J gene: TRBJ2-1; clone size: -; CDR3 length: 13
CDR3 DNA: TGTGCCAGCCCTTCTCCGTCCGAGCAGTACTTC; CDR3 protein: CASPSPSEQYF; D gene: -; V gene: TRBV6-5; J gene: TRBJ2-7; clone size: -; CDR3 length: 11
CDR3 DNA: TGTGCCAGTAGTATAGGTCGGGGGGTGAACACTGAAGCTTTCTTT; CDR3 protein: CASSIGRGVNTEAFF; D gene: -; V gene: TRBV19; J gene: TRBJ1-1; clone size: -; CDR3 length: 15
CDR3 DNA: TGTGCCAGCAGCTTAGGACTGCAGAACACTGAAGCTTTCTTT; CDR3 protein: CASSLGLQNTEAFF; D gene: -; V gene: TRBV5-4; J gene: TRBJ1-1; clone size: -; CDR3 length: 14
CDR3 DNA: TGTGCCAGCAGCCAAGGTGTGGGGGGGCAAACCAAAAACATTCAGTACTTC; CDR3 protein: CASSQGVGGQTKNIQYF; D gene: -; V gene: TRBV3-1/TRBV3-2; J gene: TRBJ2-4; clone size: -; CDR3 length: 17
CDR3 DNA: TGTGCCAGCAGCTTAGTAAGGGTAGAGACCCAGTACTTC; CDR3 protein: CASSLVRVETQYF; D gene: -; V gene: TRBV7-8; J gene: TRBJ2-5; clone size: once; CDR3 length: 13
CDR3 DNA: TGTGCCAGCAGCTTGTTCCGGGACACTGAAGCTTTCTTT; CDR3 protein: CASSLFRDTEAFF; D gene: -; V gene: TRBV5-8; J gene: TRBJ1-1; clone size: once; CDR3 length: 13
CDR3 DNA: TGTGCCTGGAGTGTACCCCGACAGGGGGATAATTACACTGAAGCTTTCTTT; CDR3 protein: CAWSVPRQGDNYTEAFF; D gene: TRBD1; V gene: TRBV30; J gene: TRBJ1-1; clone size: -; CDR3 length: 17
CDR3 DNA: TGTGCCAGCAGCGCATGGACTAGCGGGGGGGCGACAGATACGCAGTATTTT; CDR3 protein: CASSAWTSGGATDTQYF; D gene: TRBD2; V gene: TRBV7-6; J gene: TRBJ2-3; clone size: few; CDR3 length: 17
CDR3 DNA: TGTGCCAGCTGCCCGCGGGGGGGAACAAATCAGCCCCAGCATTTT; CDR3 protein: CASCPRGGTNQPQHF; D gene: -; V gene: TRBV3-1/TRBV3-2; J gene: TRBJ1-5; clone size: -; CDR3 length: 15
CDR3 DNA: TGTGCCAGCAGGTACGGACAGGTGTCGTTCTTC; CDR3 protein: CASRYGQVSFF; D gene: TRBD1; V gene: TRBV12-3/TRBV12-4; J gene: TRBJ2-1; clone size: -; CDR3 length: 11
CDR3 DNA: TGTGCCAGCAGCGCTCGGACAGGGCGGACAGATACGCAGTATTTT; CDR3 protein: CASSARTGRTDTQYF; D gene: TRBD1; V gene: TRBV7-3; J gene: TRBJ2-3; clone size: -; CDR3 length: 15
CDR3 DNA: TGTGCCAGCAGCTTAGAGATAGGGTGGGGTCCAAACTATGGCTACACCTTC; CDR3 protein: CASSLEIGWGPNYGYTF; D gene: -; V gene: TRBV7-2; J gene: TRBJ1-2; clone size: once; CDR3 length: 17
CDR3 DNA: TGTGCCAGCTCACCGGGCACCGCTAATGAAAAACTGTTTTTT; CDR3 protein: CASSPGTANEKLFF; D gene: -; V gene: TRBV18; J gene: TRBJ1-4; clone size: -; CDR3 length: 14
CDR3 DNA: TGTGCCAGCAGTGAACAGGGGGCTTCGAACACTGAAGCTTTCTTT; CDR3 protein: CASSEQGASNTEAFF; D gene: TRBD1; V gene: TRBV2; J gene: TRBJ1-1; clone size: -; CDR3 length: 15
CDR3 DNA: TGTGCCAGCAGAGTTGGACCTAATTCACCCCTCCACTTT; CDR3 protein: CASRVGPNSPLHF; D gene: -; V gene: TRBV6-5; J gene: TRBJ1-6; clone size: -; CDR3 length: 13
CDR3 DNA: TGTGCCAGCAGCCAAGGGACATGGGAGACCCAGTACTTC; CDR3 protein: CASSQGTWETQYF; D gene: -; V gene: TRBV7-9; J gene: TRBJ2-5; clone size: -; CDR3 length: 13
CDR3 DNA: TGTGCCAGCAGCTCCCGGGACAGCGAAATTAGGACCCAGTACTTC; CDR3 protein: CASSSRDSEIRTQYF; D gene: TRBD1; V gene: TRBV5-6; J gene: TRBJ2-5; clone size: once; CDR3 length: 15
CDR3 DNA: TGTGCCAGCAGCCGGGACAGATACGAGCAGTACTTC; CDR3 protein: CASSRDRYEQYF; D gene: TRBD1; V gene: TRBV11-2; J gene: TRBJ2-7; clone size: -; CDR3 length: 12
CDR3 DNA: TGTGCCAGCAGCCAAGAATCGAACACTGAAGCTTTCTTT; CDR3 protein: CASSQESNTEAFF; D gene: -; V gene: TRBV3-1/TRBV3-2; J gene: TRBJ1-1; clone size: -; CDR3 length: 13
CDR3 DNA: TGTGCCAGCAATGGACAGGGGGCTAGCACAGATACGCAGTATTTT; CDR3 protein: CASNGQGASTDTQYF; D gene: TRBD1; V gene: TRBV5-4; J gene: TRBJ2-3; clone size: -; CDR3 length: 15
CDR3 DNA: TGTGCCAGCAGTTACTCTGGGGGCGGCTCCTACAATGAGCAGTTCTTC; CDR3 protein: CASSYSGGGSYNEQFF; D gene: -; V gene: TRBV6-2/TRBV6-3; J gene: TRBJ2-1; clone size: -; CDR3 length: 16
CDR3 DNA: TGTGCCAGCAGTCCACGGCCGTGGGGGTACGAGCAGTACTTC; CDR3 protein: CASSPRPWGYEQYF; D gene: -; V gene: TRBV6-1; J gene: TRBJ2-7; clone size: -; CDR3 length: 14
CDR3 DNA: TGTGCCAGCAGCAAAGACGGCCCAGGGGGCAACCCGAATATGGAAGCTTTCTTT; CDR3 protein: CASSKDGPGGNPNMEAFF; D gene: -; V gene: TRBV21-1; J gene: TRBJ1-1; clone size: -; CDR3 length: 18
CDR3 DNA: TGTGCCAGCAGCTTAGCGGCCCGGGTCAGCACAGATACGCAGTATTTT; CDR3 protein: CASSLAARVSTDTQYF; D gene: -; V gene: TRBV11-2; J gene: TRBJ2-3; clone size: -; CDR3 length: 16
CDR3 DNA: TGTGCCAGCAGATTTTTATCGGGACTAGCGGGAATCTACAATGAGCAGTTCTTC; CDR3 protein: CASRFLSGLAGIYNEQFF; D gene: -; V gene: TRBV21-1; J gene: TRBJ2-1; clone size: -; CDR3 length: 18
CDR3 DNA: TGTGCCAGCAGTGATTTGAATAGCAATCAGCCCCAGCATTTT; CDR3 protein: CASSDLNSNQPQHF; D gene: -; V gene: TRBV6-1; J gene: TRBJ1-5; clone size: once; CDR3 length: 14
CDR3 DNA: TGTGCCAGCAGCCAAGAGCAGGGTAGGAACTATGGCTACACCTTC; CDR3 protein: CASSQEQGRNYGYTF; D gene: -; V gene: TRBV4-2; J gene: TRBJ1-2; clone size: -; CDR3 length: 15
CDR3 DNA: TGTGCCAGCAGTGAGAAACGGAGGTTATTGGGTGAGGGCTACACCTTC; CDR3 protein: CASSEKRRLLGEGYTF; D gene: -; V gene: TRBV25-1; J gene: TRBJ1-2; clone size: -; CDR3 length: 16
CDR3 DNA: TGTGCCAGCAGTTACGTCAGTAGTTACGAGCAGTACTTC; CDR3 protein: CASSYVSSYEQYF; D gene: -; V gene: TRBV6-2/TRBV6-3; J gene: TRBJ2-7; clone size: -; CDR3 length: 13
CDR3 DNA: TGTGCCAGCAGCCGTGGCCCCAAAGGCGGGTTGAACACTGAAGCTTTCTTT; CDR3 protein: CASSRGPKGGLNTEAFF; D gene: -; V gene: TRBV14; J gene: TRBJ1-1; clone size: once; CDR3 length: 17
CDR3 DNA: TGTGCCAGCAGCTTTGCAGGGGGCTGGGGCAATCAGCCCCAGCATTTT; CDR3 protein: CASSFAGGWGNQPQHF; D gene: TRBD1; V gene: TRBV7-9; J gene: TRBJ1-5; clone size: -; CDR3 length: 16
CDR3 DNA: TGTGCCAGCAGCGCCGGGACCGCCAATCAGCCCCAGCATTTT; CDR3 protein: CASSAGTANQPQHF; D gene: -; V gene: TRBV9; J gene: TRBJ1-5; clone size: few; CDR3 length: 14
CDR3 DNA: TGTGCCAGCACCCGGGGGGGACAGGGGTCCACCGGGGAGCTGTTTTTT; CDR3 protein: CASTRGGQGSTGELFF; D gene: TRBD1; V gene: TRBV5-4; J gene: TRBJ2-2; clone size: -; CDR3 length: 16
CDR3 DNA: TGTGCCAGCAGCCCGCGACAGGGCCTCTCTGGAAACACCATATATTTT; CDR3 protein: CASSPRQGLSGNTIYF; D gene: TRBD1; V gene: TRBV14; J gene: TRBJ1-3; clone size: -; CDR3 length: 16
CDR3 DNA: TGTGCAAGTCGCTTAGGCTCTGGCAGACACACGAATCTGAACACTGAAGCTTTCTTT; CDR3 protein: CASRLGSGRHTNLNTEAFF; D gene: -; V gene: TRBV12-2; J gene: TRBJ1-1; clone size: -; CDR3 length: 19
CDR3 DNA: TGTGCCAGCAGTTTATCGAGTGGGAGGGGCCGACTTTACGAGCAGTACTTC; CDR3 protein: CASSLSSGRGRLYEQYF; D gene: TRBD2; V gene: TRBV27; J gene: TRBJ2-7; clone size: -; CDR3 length: 17
CDR3 DNA: TGTGCCAGCAGCCCAAGGACAGGCAATCAGCCCCAGCATTTT; CDR3 protein: CASSPRTGNQPQHF; D gene: -; V gene: TRBV5-8; J gene: TRBJ1-5; clone size: -; CDR3 length: 14
CDR3 DNA: TGTGCCAGCAGTCACAGGTTCGGCTACACCTTC; CDR3 protein: CASSHRFGYTF; D gene: -; V gene: TRBV6-2/TRBV6-3; J gene: TRBJ1-2; clone size: -; CDR3 length: 11
CDR3 DNA: TGTGCCAGTAGTACTGGACAGGGGGCAAACTACGAGCAGTACTTC; CDR3 protein: CASSTGQGANYEQYF; D gene: TRBD1; V gene: TRBV19; J gene: TRBJ2-7; clone size: -; CDR3 length: 15
CDR3 DNA: TGTGCCAGCAGTTCTACGGACAACTCCTACGAGCAGTACTTC; CDR3 protein: CASSSTDNSYEQYF; D gene: -; V gene: TRBV6-5; J gene: TRBJ2-7; clone size: -; CDR3 length: 14
CDR3 DNA: TGTGCCAGCAGCAGCCCCGGGGGGGCAGGAGAGACCCAGTACTTC; CDR3 protein: CASSSPGGAGETQYF; D gene: TRBD2; V gene: TRBV7-6; J gene: TRBJ2-5; clone size: -; CDR3 length: 15
CDR3 DNA: TGTGCCAGCAGTGACTCCGGGACAGCTCCCTACGAGCAGTACTTC; CDR3 protein: CASSDSGTAPYEQYF; D gene: TRBD1; V gene: TRBV6-5; J gene: TRBJ2-7; clone size: -; CDR3 length: 15
CDR3 DNA: TGTGCCAGCAGTTCGTACGTGAACACTGAAGCTTTCTTT; CDR3 protein: CASSSYVNTEAFF; D gene: -; V gene: TRBV12-3/TRBV12-4; J gene: TRBJ1-1; clone size: -; CDR3 length: 13
CDR3 DNA: TGTGCCAGCTCACCCGGGACAGACTACAATGAGCAGTTCTTC; CDR3 protein: CASSPGTDYNEQFF; D gene: TRBD1; V gene: TRBV18; J gene: TRBJ2-1; clone size: -; CDR3 length: 14
CDR3 DNA: TGTGCCAGCAGCCTACCTGATGACCGGCGGGAGCTGTTTTTT; CDR3 protein: CASSLPDDRRELFF; D gene: -; V gene: TRBV28; J gene: TRBJ2-2; clone size: -; CDR3 length: 14
CDR3 DNA: TGTGCCAGTAGAGACTGGGACACCGATACGCAGTATTTT; CDR3 protein: CASRDWDTDTQYF; D gene: -; V gene: TRBV19; J gene: TRBJ2-3; clone size: once; CDR3 length: 13
CDR3 DNA: TGTGCCAGCAGCTCCCGGGGGGGGTTCTCCTACGAGCAGTACTTC; CDR3 protein: CASSSRGGFSYEQYF; D gene: TRBD2; V gene: TRBV7-2; J gene: TRBJ2-7; clone size: -; CDR3 length: 15
CDR3 DNA: TGTGCCAGCAGCGTAGTTGGCCCGGGACTAGCGGGGTCAGATACGCAGTATTTT; CDR3 protein: CASSVVGPGLAGSDTQYF; D gene: TRBD2; V gene: TRBV9; J gene: TRBJ2-3; clone size: once; CDR3 length: 18
CDR3 DNA: TGTGCCAGCAACCCTGGATGGGACAATGAGCAGTTCTTC; CDR3 protein: CASNPGWDNEQFF; D gene: -; V gene: TRBV28; J gene: TRBJ2-1; clone size: -; CDR3 length: 13
CDR3 DNA: TGTGCCAGCAGTTACTTCGGGGGGGACACTGAAGCTTTCTTT; CDR3 protein: CASSYFGGDTEAFF; D gene: -; V gene: TRBV6-2/TRBV6-3; J gene: TRBJ1-1; clone size: few; CDR3 length: 14